What follows are 23 T cell receptor beta chains derived from one specimen sequenced in a study of shared clonotypes between healthy human individuals. The naive CD8 population came from CD45RO-negative cells selected for CCR7, without terminally differentiated effector memory CD45RA+ cells. Assay: immunoSEQ multiplex PCR; the TCRdb copy retains only in-frame clones and omits some. The sample has about 600,000 clones; roughly 95% are singletons. The sequenced sample was naive CD8+ T cells sorted from blood. The receptors were gathered from a woman younger than 45 in good health.

The chain recombines TRBV10-3 with TRBJ2-7; 8 bases line up with TRBD2. The V gene end was trimmed by 3 bases and the J gene end by 1 base; junction bases not matched to a gene: 8. The CDR3 has 16 amino acids. The germline V gene encodes CDR1 ENHRY and CDR2 SYGVKD. CDR3: CAISDGPAGASYEQYF. CDR3 nucleotides: TGTGCCATCAGTGACGGTCCAGCGGGAGCATCCTACGAGCAGTACTTC.

This chain uses TRBV6-5 with TRBJ1-5; 7 bases agree with TRBD1. Germline loops: CDR1 MNHEY, CDR2 SVGAGI. CDR3 size: 16 residues. The V gene end was trimmed by 0 bases and the J gene end by 6 bases; junction bases not matched to a gene: 8. The CDR3 sequence is CASSYSGTEEAQPQHF. CDR3 DNA: TGTGCCAGCAGTTACTCTGGGACAGAAGAGGCTCAGCCCCAGCATTTT.

This chain uses TRBV9 with TRBJ2-1; TRBD2 agrees at 9 bases. V trimming: 0 bases; J trimming: 2 bases; junction bases outside the gene matches: 6. Germline V gene data show CDR1 as SGDLS and CDR2 as YYNGEE. This CDR3 spans 17 amino acids. CDR3 protein: CASSVGSASGTYNEQFF. The CDR3 nucleotides read TGTGCCAGCAGCGTAGGGTCAGCTAGCGGGACCTACAATGAGCAGTTCTTC.

This sequence joins TRBV2 and TRBJ1-2, with D perhaps matching TRBD1 (6 bases). This CDR3 region has 14 residues. Germline V gene data show CDR1 as SNHLY and CDR2 as FYNNEI. V was clipped by 3 bases and J by 8 bases, with 16 bases between them. Here the CDR3 reads CASSDWGARRGYTF. CDR3 sequence (DNA): TGTGCCAGCAGTGATTGGGGGGCTCGTCGGGGCTACACCTTC. The entire variable domain, with the rest obtained from reference TRBV2 and TRBJ1-2, is as follows: EPEVTQTPSHQVTQMGQEVILRCVPISNHLYFYWYRQILGQKVEFLVSFYNNEISEKSEIFDDQFSVERPDGSNFTLKIRSTKLEDSAMYFCASSDWGARRGYTFGSGTRLTVV.

The rearrangement uses TRBV29-1 and TRBJ2-1, with 9 bases aligning to TRBD1. Germline V gene data show CDR1 as SQVTM and CDR2 as ANQGSEA. The V gene end was trimmed by 4 bases and the J gene end by 4 bases; junction bases not matched to a gene: 5. The CDR3 consists of 14 residues. Written as DNA, the CDR3 is TGCAGCGTTGGGGGACAGGGAGCATACAATGAGCAGTTCTTC. This sequence encodes CSVGGQGAYNEQFF.

As to this clone: The same CDR3 is also encoded by other DNA sequences in this sample. The chain combines TRBV6-5 with TRBJ1-1, with no clear D. The CDR3 is made up of 13 amino acids. In germline, CDR1 is MNHEY, CDR2 SVGAGI. With 2 bases removed from V and 1 base from J, the gap between germline ends came to 5 bases. The CDR3 region has the DNA TGTGCCAGCAGTTACCTGGGGAACACTGAAGCTTTCTTT. Its protein is CASSYLGNTEAFF.

The chain recombines TRBV7-6 with TRBJ2-1; 7 bases line up with TRBD1. The germline V gene has CDR1 SGHVS and CDR2 FNYEAQ. J gave up 7 bases and V 4 bases, and 7 bases lay outside the gene matches. The CDR3 contains 14 residues. The CDR3 sequence is CASSSRGQPNEQFF. The CDR3 DNA is TGTGCCAGCAGCTCTAGGGGACAGCCAAATGAGCAGTTCTTC.

This sequence joins TRBV30 and TRBJ1-3; D ambiguous. V was clipped by 1 base and J by 2 bases, with 12 bases between them. Germline V gene data show CDR1 as GTSNPN and CDR2 as SVGIG (reference sequence). The CDR3 covers 15 residues. The CDR3 loop is CAWSGAGRPGNTIYF. CDR3 DNA: TGTGCCTGGAGTGGGGCAGGCCGACCTGGAAACACCATATATTTT.

The chain couples TRBV28 to TRBJ2-7, with unresolved D. From germline, CDR1 is MDHEN and CDR2 SYDVKM. This CDR3 contains 14 residues. Trimming cost V 10 bases and J 9 bases, with 25 bases left between them. CDR3 loop: CATHGLYSDLGQYF. The DNA for the CDR3 is TGTGCCACCCATGGGCTCTATTCCGATCTCGGGCAGTACTTC.

The chain is built from TRBV28 and TRBJ1-2; D gene uncertain. Per the germline V gene, CDR1 is MDHEN and CDR2 is SYDVKM. V gave up 1 base and J gave up 4 bases, with 10 bases separating them. The CDR3 length is 14 residues. CDR3 region: CASSLFSGPYGYTF. DNA of the CDR3: TGTGCCAGCAGTTTATTCTCCGGTCCCTATGGCTACACCTTC.

The gene calls are TRBV30 and TRBJ2-3; a possible D gene is TRBD2 (5 bases). The CDR3 has 13 residues. The germline gives CDR1 GTSNPN, CDR2 SVGIG (reference sequence). V was clipped by 7 bases and J by 1 base, with 12 bases between them. The CDR3 bases are TGTGCCTTTGAGGGAATGGGCACAGATACGCAGTATTTT. This translates into CAFEGMGTDTQYF. Together with reference TRBV30 and TRBJ2-3, the CDR3 gives the full variable domain: SQTIHQWPATLVQPVGSPLSLECTVEGTSNPNLYWYRQAAGRGLQLLFYSVGIGQISSEVPQNLSASRPQDRQFILSSKKLLLSDSGFYLCAFEGMGTDTQYFGPGTRLTVL.

The CDR3 bases are TGTGCCAGCAGTCCCTTCGGGACGTATAGCAATCAGCCCCAGCATTTT. Amino acid sequence: CASSPFGTYSNQPQHF. The chain couples TRBV27 to TRBJ1-5, with D possibly TRBD1 on 5 matching bases. V shed 5 bases and J shed 0 bases, with 14 bases lying between them. Germline V CDR1 and CDR2: MNHEY, SMNVEV (reference sequence). The CDR3 sequence is 16 residues long.

V and J are TRBV29-1 and TRBJ2-2; 10 bases match TRBD2. V gave up 1 base and J gave up 6 bases; unmatched junction bases: 8. The CDR3 length is 16 residues. The germline gives CDR1 SQVTM, CDR2 ANQGSEA. In DNA, the CDR3 is TGCAGCGTTGAAGGGTTGGCTAGCGGGAGTTCCGGGGAGCTGTTTTTT. It codes for CSVEGLASGSSGELFF.

The sample holds a few counts of this clone. The chain links TRBV6-1 to TRBJ2-2; 7 nucleotides agree with TRBD2. Germline lookup yields CDR1 MNHNS and CDR2 SASEGT. This CDR3 is 14 amino acids long. V shed 7 bases and J 8 bases; nucleotides not matched to a gene: 10. The CDR3 loop is CASIESGIAGELFF. CDR3 sequence (DNA): TGTGCCAGCATTGAGAGCGGGATTGCAGGGGAGCTGTTTTTT.

This clone appeared once. The J gene is TRBJ2-2, the V gene TRBV2, with TRBD2 as a possible D gene (5 bases). In germline, CDR1 is SNHLY, CDR2 FYNNEI. V shed 4 bases and J shed 2 bases, with 20 bases lying between them. The CDR3 runs to 18 residues. The CDR3 nucleotides read TGTGCCAGCAGTGTAAGGTTGGACTTGCTGGCAAACACCGGGGAGCTGTTTTTT. Protein sequence: CASSVRLDLLANTGELFF. Full variable domain (rest looked up from reference TRBV2 and TRBJ2-2): EPEVTQTPSHQVTQMGQEVILRCVPISNHLYFYWYRQILGQKVEFLVSFYNNEISEKSEIFDDQFSVERPDGSNFTLKIRSTKLEDSAMYFCASSVRLDLLANTGELFFGEGSRLTVL.

Only one count was recorded for this clone. The chain combines TRBV5-1 with TRBJ2-5; no firm D call. V lost 2 bases, J lost 5 bases, and 10 bases lay in between. Germline CDR1 and CDR2: SGHRS and YFSETQ. This CDR3 spans 13 amino acids. The CDR3 region is CASSFERRETQYF. The CDR3 DNA is TGCGCCAGCAGCTTTGAGAGAAGGGAGACCCAGTACTTC. The complete variable domain, with remaining parts taken from reference TRBV5-1 and TRBJ2-5, reads KAGVTQTPRYLIKTRGQQVTLSCSPISGHRSVSWYQQTPGQGLQFLFEYFSETQRNKGNFPGRFSGRQFSNSRSEMNVSTLELGDSALYLCASSFERRETQYFGPGTRLLVL.

The chain combines TRBV7-6 with TRBJ2-2; possibly TRBD2 for D (5 bases). CDR3 length: 17 residues. The V gene's germline CDR1 is SGHVS and CDR2 FNYEAQ. Trimming cost V 1 base and J 7 bases, with 19 bases left between them. The CDR3 region is CASSLESGSGEVGELFF. CDR3 DNA sequence: TGTGCCAGCAGCTTAGAATCGGGGTCTGGGGAAGTCGGGGAGCTGTTTTTT. Variable domain in full (rest from reference TRBV7-6 and TRBJ2-2): GAGVSQSPRYKVTKRGQDVALRCDPISGHVSLYWYRQALGQGPEFLTYFNYEAQQDKSGLPNDRFSAERPEGSISTLTIQRTEQRDSAMYRCASSLESGSGEVGELFFGEGSRLTVL.

The V call is TRBV5-1, the J call TRBJ1-1; D unclear. Looked up from germline, CDR1 is SGHRS and CDR2 is YFSETQ. V lost 5 bases and J lost 1, with 6 bases in between. The CDR3 length is 12 residues. Here the CDR3 reads CASRWGNTEAFF. The CDR3 bases are TGCGCCAGCAGATGGGGGAACACTGAAGCTTTCTTT.

This rearrangement joins TRBV6-5 to TRBJ2-7; 11 bases match TRBD1. Germline assignment: CDR1 MNHEY and CDR2 SVGAGI. The CDR3 totals 15 residues. The V and J ends lost 0 bases and 7 bases, in that order; junction bases with no gene match: 5. CDR3: CASSYSGTGGWEQYF. In nucleotides, the CDR3 is TGTGCCAGCAGTTACTCCGGGACAGGGGGTTGGGAGCAGTACTTC.

This rearrangement joins TRBV4-1 to TRBJ2-1; no reliable D call. This CDR3 has 12 amino acids. CDR1 is MGHRA, CDR2 YSYEKL, per germline. V was cut by 1 base and J by 7 bases, with 5 bases left in between. CDR3 DNA: TGCGCCAGCAGCCAAGCTTGGAATGAGCAGTTCTTC. Translating gives CASSQAWNEQFF.

CDR3 sequence: CASRRGAGGETQYF. CDR3 DNA: TGTGCCAGCCGCCGCGGTGCGGGAGGCGAGACCCAGTACTTC. This chain joins TRBV6-5 and TRBJ2-5, with 8 bases matching TRBD2. Trimming took 8 bases from V and 5 from J; bases not matched to a gene: 10. CDR1 is MNHEY and CDR2 is SVGAGI in the germline V gene. The CDR3 has 14 residues.

This chain uses TRBV28 with TRBJ2-5; D not resolved. The V gene lost 6 bases and the J gene lost 11 bases, with 13 bases spanning the gap. The CDR3 consists of 11 residues. The germline V gene has CDR1 MDHEN and CDR2 SYDVKM. CDR3 DNA: TGTGCCAGCAGGTCCTCGTTAGAGCAGTACTTC. Amino acid sequence: CASRSSLEQYF.

The rearrangement joins TRBV16 to TRBJ2-7; D tentatively fits TRBD1 or TRBD2 (6 bases each). Germline CDR1 reads KGHSY; CDR2 reads FQNENV. Trimming removed 7 bases at V and 3 bases at J, with 16 bases between. The CDR3 is 14 amino acids. The CDR3 coding sequence is TGTGCCAGCACGGGGACGGGGGCACGCTACGAGCAGTACTTC. This codes for CASTGTGARYEQYF.